The 29 T cell receptor beta chains in this list originate from one sample, sequenced in a study of blood T cells in healthy people across ages. A second about 6 to 12 cycle PCR used barcoded and J-beta primers. Using its own MiXCR run on the 5' RACE reads, TCRdb lists one record per CDR3 protein. The data contain around 1,500,000 distinct CDR3 sequences, 25% to 30% of them seen just once; the ten biggest clones take up less than 9.5%. The sequencing sample was made of blood. The receptors derive from a woman aged 25-40 years in good health.

The rearrangement joins TRBV2 to TRBJ2-3; 8 positions agree with TRBD1. The ends lost 1 base at V and 13 bases at J; junction bases unmatched: 7. In germline, CDR1 is SNHLY, CDR2 FYNNEI. There are 13 residues in the CDR3. The CDR3 loop reads CASSEEQDRVEYF. CDR3 in DNA: TGTGCCAGCAGTGAAGAACAGGACAGGGTAGAGTATTTT. Looking up the rest from reference TRBV2 and TRBJ2-3 gives the full variable domain: EPEVTQTPSHQVTQMGQEVILRCVPISNHLYFYWYRQILGQKVEFLVSFYNNEISEKSEIFDDQFSVERPDGSNFTLKIRSTKLEDSAMYFCASSEEQDRVEYFGPGTRLTVL.

Of note for this clonotype: A much larger clone differs from this one at a single base, so this may be a read error. This chain uses TRBV10-2 with TRBJ2-7, with unresolved D. Germline V CDR1 and CDR2: WSHSY, SAAADI. The CDR3 extends over 15 amino acids. The germline V and J ends were trimmed by 3 bases and 1 base, with 13 bases remaining between them. CDR3 DNA: TGCGCCAGCAGTGAAACCTTAGTGGGATCCTACGAGCAGTACTTC. This codes for CASSETLVGSYEQYF.

The chain couples TRBV7-9 to TRBJ2-1, with D uncertain. V gave up 6 bases and J gave up 2 bases, with 14 bases separating them. CDR3 length: 15 residues. CDR1 and CDR2 from the germline V gene are SEHNR and FQNEAQ (reference sequence). DNA for the CDR3: TGTGCCAGCAGTTCTACTGGGTCCACCTACAATGAGCAGTTCTTC. This codes for CASSSTGSTYNEQFF.

V gene TRBV12-3 or TRBV12-4 combines with J gene TRBJ1-2; no clear D. The CDR3 is 14 amino acids. Trimming stripped 4 bases from V and 3 bases from J, with 12 bases between. The CDR3 sequence is CASSYISGYYGYTF. CDR3 nucleotide sequence: TGTGCCAGCAGTTATATATCGGGATACTATGGCTACACCTTC.

In this sample, this clonotype turned up a few times. The rearrangement joins TRBV4-1 to TRBJ2-1; either TRBD1 or TRBD2 may supply D (6 bases each). Trimming shortened V by 4 bases and J by 4 bases, and 20 bases separated the two germline ends. CDR1 and CDR2 from the germline V gene are MGHRA and YSYEKL. This CDR3 spans 17 amino acids. CDR3: CASSLGKGGVEYNEQFF. CDR3 nucleotides: TGCGCCAGCAGCCTGGGCAAGGGGGGAGTAGAGTACAATGAGCAGTTCTTC.

The J gene is TRBJ2-1, the V gene TRBV30; TRBD2 matches 11 bases. The CDR3 spans 19 residues. The V and J ends lost 0 bases and 4 bases, in that order; junction bases with no gene match: 14. The V gene's germline CDR1 is GTSNPN and CDR2 SVGIG (reference sequence). CDR3 region: CAWSVVTSGKDPAYNEQFF. CDR3 sequence (DNA): TGTGCCTGGAGTGTTGTGACTAGCGGGAAAGACCCCGCGTACAATGAGCAGTTCTTC.

The V call is TRBV6-6, the J call TRBJ1-2, with D perhaps TRBD1 (6 bases). Per germline, CDR1 MNHNY and CDR2 SVGAGI (reference sequence). Trimming removed 8 bases from V and 2 bases from J, with 12 bases in between. The CDR3 spans 13 residues. CDR3 sequence (DNA): TGTGCCAGCCGGGACAAGAAGAACTATGGCTACACCTTC. This translates into CASRDKKNYGYTF.

In its sample, this clonotype was seen a few times. The chain carries TRBV29-1 and TRBJ2-3, with D tentatively TRBD2 (5 bases). The CDR3 contains 13 residues. Trimming took off 6 bases at V and 4 bases at J, with 14 bases between the two ends. CDR1 SQVTM and CDR2 ANQGSEA come from the germline V gene. In DNA form, the CDR3 reads TGCAGCGTGAGGGAGACGGACGCAGATACGCAGTATTTT. It translates to CSVRETDADTQYF.

This clonotype has only a few counts. V usage is TRBV12-3 or TRBV12-4 and J usage is TRBJ2-1; D is possibly TRBD1 or TRBD2 (7 bases each). Trimming took off 4 bases at V and 4 bases at J, with 14 bases between the two ends. The CDR3 totals 15 residues. The CDR3 region has the DNA TGTGCCAGCAGTTACCAGGGGGGGGGTTACAATGAGCAGTTCTTC. Protein: CASSYQGGGYNEQFF.

This clonotype was observed a few times. The chain combines TRBV10-3 with TRBJ2-1; 7 bases are shared with TRBD2. After removal of 6 bases from V and 8 bases from J, the junction contained 13 bases not matched to a gene. The CDR3 contains 15 residues. The germline V gene encodes CDR1 ENHRY and CDR2 SYGVKD. The CDR3 loop is CAIRATNGRFYEQFF. In nucleotides, the CDR3 is TGTGCCATCAGAGCGACTAACGGGAGGTTCTATGAGCAGTTCTTC.

This clonotype was recorded at least ten times. The chain links TRBV9 to TRBJ2-7; D is uncertain. CDR1 and CDR2 (germline): SGDLS, YYNGEE. The CDR3 spans 14 residues. Trimming stripped 0 bases from V and 6 bases from J, with 13 bases between. In DNA, the CDR3 is TGTGCCAGCAGCGTAGGTCTAGGGTTAAGCGAGCAGTACTTC. Its protein is CASSVGLGLSEQYF. The full variable domain, with the rest looked up from reference TRBV9 and TRBJ2-7, is DSGVTQTPKHLITATGQRVTLRCSPRSGDLSVYWYQQSLDQGLQFLIQYYNGEERAKGNILERFSAQQFPDLHSELNLSSLELGDSALYFCASSVGLGLSEQYFGPGTRLTVT.

This clonotype has a handful of counts. CDR3 in amino acids: CSANKVSYNEQFF. In DNA, the CDR3 is TGCAGTGCTAATAAGGTATCATACAATGAGCAGTTCTTC. The chain is built from TRBV20-1 and TRBJ2-1; D call uncertain. Germline loops: CDR1 DFQATT, CDR2 SNEGSKA (reference sequence). Trimming left V 4 bases short and J 4 bases short, with 11 bases between. The CDR3 is 13 residues long.

The chain uses TRBV13 and TRBJ2-4, with D unclear. Trimming cost V 2 bases and J 0 bases, with 14 bases left between them. The germline gives CDR1 PRHDT, CDR2 FYEKMQ (reference sequence). The CDR3 runs to 17 residues. The CDR3 loop is CASSLRARDEAKNIQYF. The CDR3 DNA follows: TGTGCCAGCAGCTTAAGGGCCCGCGATGAAGCCAAAAACATTCAGTACTTC.

Of note for this clonotype: It may be a read error: a sequence one base away is much more abundant. The V gene is TRBV7-9, the J gene TRBJ1-4; TRBD1 agrees at 10 bases. The CDR3 spans 14 residues. Germline CDR1 is SEHNR and CDR2 is FQNEAQ (reference sequence). The CDR3 DNA follows: TGTGCCAGCAGCCGGGACAGGGGATATGAAAAACCGTTTTTT. It specifies CASSRDRGYEKPFF. Full variable domain (outside the CDR3, taken from reference TRBV7-9 and TRBJ1-4): DTGVSQNPRHKITKRGQNVTFRCDPISEHNRLYWYRQTLGQGPEFLTYFQNEAQLEKSRLLSDRFSAERPKGSFSTLEIQRTEQGDSAMYLCASSRDRGYEKPFFGSGTQLSVL.

The sample holds many counts of this clonotype. V gene TRBV7-9 combines with J gene TRBJ1-2; 8 bases fit TRBD1. V trimming: 5 bases; J trimming: 8 bases; junction bases outside the gene matches: 13. Germline CDR1 SEHNR, CDR2 FQNEAQ (reference sequence). The CDR3 runs to 15 residues. The CDR3 region is CASSPDLKTGDGYTF. The CDR3, as DNA: TGTGCCAGCAGCCCTGATCTTAAGACAGGGGACGGCTACACCTTC.

The chain employs TRBV12-3 or TRBV12-4 and TRBJ2-2; weak D call: TRBD2 (6 bases). V was shortened by 2 bases and J by 1 base, with 8 bases between the two germline ends. The CDR3 is 15 amino acids. CDR3 coding DNA: TGTGCCAGCAGTTTATGGGGACTGAACACCGGGGAGCTGTTTTTT. Protein: CASSLWGLNTGELFF.

A few counts support this clonotype. The chain couples TRBV28 to TRBJ2-7; 15 bases are shared with TRBD2. Germline V CDR1 and CDR2: MDHEN, SYDVKM. V trimming: 7 bases; J trimming: 0 bases; junction bases outside the gene matches: 7. The length of the CDR3 is 17 residues. Written as DNA, the CDR3 is TGTGCCAGCAAGCAGGGACTAGCGGGGGGCGACTCCTACGAGCAGTACTTC. Its translation: CASKQGLAGGDSYEQYF.

The sample holds many counts of this clonotype. This sequence joins TRBV28 and TRBJ2-6; no reliable D call. Trimming left V 7 bases short and J 1 base short, with 11 bases between. Germline V gives CDR1 MDHEN, CDR2 SYDVKM. This CDR3 has 15 amino acids. The CDR3 nucleotides read TGTGCCAGCAAGACGTTCTCGTCTGGGGCCAACGTCCTGACTTTC. This sequence encodes CASKTFSSGANVLTF.

The rearrangement uses TRBV6-5 and TRBJ1-2, with 7 bases aligning to TRBD1. The CDR3 runs 14 residues. The V gene's germline CDR1 is MNHEY and CDR2 SVGAGI. The V gene end was trimmed by 5 bases and the J gene end by 4 bases; junction bases not matched to a gene: 7. CDR3 sequence (DNA): TGTGCCAGCAGTCCCGTGGCAGGGGGCTATGGCTACACCTTC. Its translation: CASSPVAGGYGYTF.

The chain uses TRBV28 and TRBJ1-2; possibly TRBD1 for D (5 bases). CDR1 is MDHEN, CDR2 SYDVKM, per germline. The V end was cut by 3 bases, the J end by 6 bases, with 20 bases between. The CDR3 runs 16 residues. Here the CDR3 reads CASSFPGLPLNHGYTF. The DNA of the CDR3 is TGTGCCAGCAGTTTCCCGGGACTGCCGTTAAACCATGGCTACACCTTC.

This clonotype has a handful of counts. V and J are TRBV20-1 and TRBJ2-1, with D perhaps matching TRBD2 (6 bases). Germline lookup yields CDR1 DFQATT and CDR2 SNEGSKA (reference sequence). V dropped 6 bases and J dropped 5 bases, with 23 bases sitting between them. The CDR3 sequence is 16 residues long. The CDR3 loop is CSALYYRDWLNNEQFF. For the CDR3, the DNA is TGCAGTGCCCTTTATTATCGGGACTGGCTAAACAATGAGCAGTTCTTC.

This clonotype was counted only a few times. This rearrangement joins TRBV7-9 to TRBJ2-1, with 7 bases that match TRBD2. The CDR3 is 16 amino acids. The V and J ends lost 1 base and 3 bases, in that order; junction bases with no gene match: 6. The germline V gene has CDR1 SEHNR and CDR2 FQNEAQ (reference sequence). The CDR3 DNA reads as TGTGCCAGCAGCTTAGTTCTGGGAGGGATCTACAATGAGCAGTTCTTC. Translated: CASSLVLGGIYNEQFF. The variable domain in full, completed from reference TRBV7-9 and TRBJ2-1, reads DTGVSQNPRHKITKRGQNVTFRCDPISEHNRLYWYRQTLGQGPEFLTYFQNEAQLEKSRLLSDRFSAERPKGSFSTLEIQRTEQGDSAMYLCASSLVLGGIYNEQFFGPGTRLTVL.

This clonotype was counted only a few times. The chain joins TRBV10-3 to TRBJ2-3, with 12 bases identical to TRBD2. With V trimmed by 4 bases and J by 0 bases, 11 bases remained unmatched. Germline V gene lookup returns CDR1 ENHRY and CDR2 SYGVKD. There are 19 residues in the CDR3. CDR3 amino acids: CAISGPSGGAVSSTDTQYF. As DNA, the CDR3 is TGTGCCATCAGTGGTCCTAGCGGGGGGGCCGTTTCTAGCACAGATACGCAGTATTTT.

This clonotype has ten or more counts. The rearrangement uses TRBV7-2 and TRBJ2-5; D gene ambiguous. CDR3 length: 14 residues. Per the germline V gene, CDR1 is SGHTA and CDR2 is FQGNSA. Trimming stripped 4 bases from V and 5 bases from J, with 14 bases between. The CDR3 region has the DNA TGTGCCAGCAGCTCCGGACGGGCTGGGGAGACCCAGTACTTC. Protein: CASSSGRAGETQYF. Variable domain in full (rest from reference TRBV7-2 and TRBJ2-5): GAGVSQSPSNKVTEKGKDVELRCDPISGHTALYWYRQSLGQGLEFLIYFQGNSAPDKSGLPSDRFSAERTGGSVSTLTIQRTQQEDSAVYLCASSSGRAGETQYFGPGTRLLVL.

This clonotype has more than one count but fewer than ten. The V call is TRBV6-2 or TRBV6-3, the J call TRBJ2-5; D is uncertain. The V end was cut by 4 bases, the J end by 7 bases, with 13 bases between. CDR1 is MNHEY, CDR2 SVGEGT, per germline. This CDR3 spans 13 amino acids. The chain's CDR3 is CASSFLSVGTQYF. DNA of the CDR3: TGTGCCAGCAGTTTCCTCAGTGTTGGGACCCAGTACTTC.

Worth noting for this clonotype: This could be a read error, since a much larger clone is one nucleotide away. CDR3 protein: CASNRRGGSYEQYF. In nucleotides, the CDR3 is TGTGCCAGCAACCGCCGCGGTGGCTCCTACGAGCAGTACTTC. V is TRBV7-9 and J is TRBJ2-7; D not certain. The germline CDR1 and CDR2 sequences are SEHNR and FQNEAQ (reference sequence). V was trimmed by 7 bases and J by 0 bases, leaving 13 bases between them. The CDR3 length is 14 residues.

This clonotype was seen ten or more times. The chain links TRBV3-1 to TRBJ2-7; D is undetermined. Germline CDR1 and CDR2: LGHDT and YNNKEL (reference sequence). Trimming took off 4 bases at V and 1 base at J, with 11 bases between the two ends. The CDR3 sequence is 14 residues long. In DNA, the CDR3 is TGTGCCAGCAGCCCTAGTGGGGTGTCCTACGAGCAGTACTTC. Translation: CASSPSGVSYEQYF.

This clonotype was counted a few times. The rearrangement links TRBV6-5 to TRBJ2-7, with TRBD1 identical over 8 bases. The length of the CDR3 is 15 residues. V trimming: 5 bases; J trimming: 2 bases; junction bases outside the gene matches: 8. Germline assignment: CDR1 MNHEY and CDR2 SVGAGI. The CDR3 here is CASSADRVITYEQYF. Here the CDR3 DNA reads TGTGCCAGCAGTGCGGACAGGGTCATAACCTACGAGCAGTACTTC.

This clonotype was seen a few times. J is TRBJ2-5 and V is TRBV30; 10 bases align to TRBD1. Looked up from germline, CDR1 is GTSNPN and CDR2 is SVGIG (reference sequence). This CDR3 comprises 14 residues. The V and J ends lost 2 bases and 11 bases, in that order; junction bases with no gene match: 11. This CDR3 reads CAWSSGTGDMEQYF. The CDR3 DNA is TGTGCCTGGAGTTCCGGGACAGGGGACATGGAGCAGTACTTC.